The 27 T cell receptor beta chains presented below share a single source sample, sequenced in a study of blood T cell repertoires in COVID-19. The assay was immunoSEQ multiplex PCR, and TCRdb's table has in-frame clones only and misses some. The sample carries over 70,000 clones, 75% to 90% recorded once. Sequenced sample: peripheral blood. These TCRs come from a woman of 80 years or more with acute or convalescent COVID-19.

This clone turned up a few times. The rearrangement joins TRBV7-9 to TRBJ2-5, with 7 bases that match TRBD1. CDR3 length: 12 residues. The V and J ends lost 1 base and 9 bases, in that order; junction bases with no gene match: 2. The germline CDR1 and CDR2 sequences are SEHNR and FQNEAQ (reference sequence). The CDR3: CASSLDRGAQYF. As DNA, the CDR3 is TGTGCCAGCAGCTTAGACAGGGGTGCCCAGTACTTC.

This clone was counted only a few times. The rearrangement links TRBV19 to TRBJ2-7; 9 nucleotides align to TRBD1. Unmatched junction bases numbered 4, after V lost 3 bases and J lost 4 bases. This CDR3 region has 14 residues. The germline V gene has CDR1 LNHDA and CDR2 SQIVND (reference sequence). CDR3 protein: CASSIGTGRYEQYF. For the CDR3, the DNA is TGTGCCAGTAGTATTGGGACAGGGCGGTACGAGCAGTACTTC. Full variable domain (rest looked up from reference TRBV19 and TRBJ2-7): DGGITQSPKYLFRKEGQNVTLSCEQNLNHDAMYWYRQDPGQGLRLIYYSQIVNDFQKGDIAEGYSVSREKKESFPLTVTSAQKNPTAFYLCASSIGTGRYEQYFGPGTRLTVT.

The chain is built from TRBV6-6 and TRBJ2-7; 7 bases line up with TRBD1. From germline, CDR1 is MNHNY and CDR2 SVGAGI (reference sequence). The CDR3 is made up of 15 amino acids. V gave up 7 bases and J gave up 0 bases; unmatched junction bases: 9. CDR3 nucleotide sequence: TGTGCCAGCAAAATGGACCGGGACAGCTCCTACGAGCAGTACTTC. It translates to CASKMDRDSSYEQYF.

The chain couples TRBV5-1 to TRBJ1-5; TRBD1 is a possible D gene (5 bases). Per the germline V gene, CDR1 is SGHRS and CDR2 is YFSETQ. V lost 3 bases and J 5 bases, leaving 12 bases between the germline ends. This CDR3 is 14 amino acids long. This CDR3 reads CASSSGSGDQPQHF. The CDR3 coding sequence is TGCGCCAGCAGCTCAGGGTCCGGCGATCAGCCCCAGCATTTT.

This rearrangement joins TRBV7-9 to TRBJ2-5, with 9 bases that match TRBD1. Germline V gene data show CDR1 as SEHNR and CDR2 as FQNEAQ (reference sequence). CDR3 size: 15 residues. With 5 bases clipped from V and 0 bases from J, the junction kept 4 bases outside the gene matches. The CDR3 DNA follows: TGTGCCAGCAGCCCGGGGACAGGGAACCAAGAGACCCAGTACTTC. Protein sequence: CASSPGTGNQETQYF.

This clone was seen once. The chain employs TRBV6-2 or TRBV6-3 and TRBJ2-5, with 7 positions matching TRBD2. CDR3 length equals 15 residues. CDR1 MNHEY and CDR2 SVGEGT come from the germline V gene. Trimming took 4 bases from V and 3 from J; bases not matched to a gene: 8. CDR3 protein: CASSSALGGKETQYF. In DNA, the CDR3 is TGTGCCAGCAGTTCCGCCCTGGGAGGGAAAGAGACCCAGTACTTC.

This chain connects TRBV27 to TRBJ2-1, with 7 positions matching TRBD2. Unmatched junction bases numbered 14, after V lost 6 bases and J lost 15 bases. Germline V gene data show CDR1 as MNHEY and CDR2 as SMNVEV (reference sequence). CDR3 size: 13 residues. The CDR3 nucleotides are TGTGCCAGCAGCAACCCGCATGGCGGGAGTTTGTTCTTC. Residues: CASSNPHGGSLFF.

This clone has more than one count but fewer than ten. V is TRBV19 and J is TRBJ2-3, with D possibly matching TRBD1 (5 bases). Germline CDR1 reads LNHDA; CDR2 reads SQIVND (reference sequence). Trimming removed 5 bases at V and 1 base at J, with 7 bases between. CDR3 length: 13 amino acids. The CDR3 protein is CASSGAGTDTQYF. In DNA form, the CDR3 reads TGTGCCAGTAGTGGGGCGGGCACAGATACGCAGTATTTT.

The chain joins TRBV7-2 to TRBJ2-7; 8 bases are a match to TRBD2. After removal of 5 bases from V and 2 bases from J, the junction contained 5 bases not matched to a gene. The CDR3 extends over 14 amino acids. CDR1 SGHTA and CDR2 FQGNSA come from the germline V gene. In DNA form, the CDR3 reads TGTGCCAGCAGCCTACAGCGGGGGCCCTACGAGCAGTACTTC. It yields the protein CASSLQRGPYEQYF.

The gene calls are TRBV7-9 and TRBJ2-7, with TRBD2 identical over 8 bases. There are 14 residues in the CDR3. The junction had 5 bases not matched to a gene; V was cut back by 5 bases and J by 2 bases. Germline values: CDR1 SEHNR, CDR2 FQNEAQ (reference sequence). The CDR3 coding sequence is TGTGCCAGCAGCCGGGAGGGGGGTACCTACGAGCAGTACTTC. Its translation: CASSREGGTYEQYF.

This clone was observed a handful of times. The chain employs TRBV30 and TRBJ1-2; 7 bases are a match to TRBD1. Germline V gives CDR1 GTSNPN, CDR2 SVGIG (reference sequence). The CDR3 contains 13 residues. CDR3 bases: TGTGCATGGGGGACAGCCATTTTGCGGGGCTACACCTTC. Amino acids: CAWGTAILRGYTF.

The chain combines TRBV13 with TRBJ2-1; 12 positions match TRBD2. The CDR3 length is 17 residues. Germline V gives CDR1 PRHDT, CDR2 FYEKMQ (reference sequence). V lost 5 bases and J lost 6; bases outside the gene matches: 11. The CDR3 DNA reads TGTGCCAGCAGCACGAGACTAGCGGGGGCCTTGGGCAATGAGCAGTTCTTC. Translation gives CASSTRLAGALGNEQFF.

The chain combines TRBV4-2 with TRBJ2-2; no firm D call. CDR3 length equals 21 residues. The germline V gene encodes CDR1 LGHNA and CDR2 YNFKEQ. V lost 0 bases and J lost 4, with 27 bases in between. CDR3 sequence reads: CASSQDMFANVPPLVTGELFF. CDR3 nucleotides: TGTGCCAGCAGCCAAGACATGTTTGCCAACGTACCGCCTTTAGTCACCGGGGAGCTGTTTTTT.

This chain joins TRBV12-5 and TRBJ1-2; TRBD1 aligns across 10 bases. V trimming: 3 bases; J trimming: 8 bases; junction bases outside the gene matches: 12. The CDR3 loop spans 16 amino acids. Germline-derived CDR1 and CDR2 are LGHNT and FRNRAP. DNA for the CDR3: TGTGCTAGTGGTTTAGGGACAGGGGAGAAAGTAGACGGCTACACCTTC. Its protein product is CASGLGTGEKVDGYTF.

The V call is TRBV27, the J call TRBJ2-2, with 7 bases fitting TRBD1. The CDR3 runs to 17 residues. Germline V gene data show CDR1 as MNHEY and CDR2 as SMNVEV (reference sequence). Trimming removed 3 bases from V and 5 bases from J; junction bases left unmatched: 12. The CDR3 DNA reads TGTGCCAGCAGTTTTCTAGCCGCAGGGGGTCGGACCGGGGAGCTGTTTTTT. This sequence encodes CASSFLAAGGRTGELFF.

This clone was seen a single time. The gene calls are TRBV12-3 or TRBV12-4 and TRBJ1-2, with a possible D match to TRBD1 (5 bases). The V end lost 3 bases, the J end lost 8 bases, and 13 bases lay between the germline ends. The CDR3 extends over 13 amino acids. CDR3 coding DNA: TGTGCCAGCAGTTTTGGAGGGGTCGGCGGCTACACCTTC. This encodes CASSFGGVGGYTF.

In its sample, this clone was seen a few times. The chain has TRBV4-2 and TRBJ2-1, with TRBD1 as a possible D gene (6 bases). Germline CDR1 LGHNA, CDR2 YNFKEQ. The CDR3 totals 16 residues. Trimming removed 5 bases from V and 4 bases from J, with 18 bases in between. The CDR3 DNA is TGTGCCAGCAGCGAACTGGGACAAAGATCTTACAATGAGCAGTTCTTC. Translation gives CASSELGQRSYNEQFF.

The gene calls are TRBV6-5 and TRBJ2-5, with 8 bases lining up with TRBD1. V gave up 7 bases and J gave up 5 bases; unmatched junction bases: 6. This CDR3 is built from 13 residues. In germline, CDR1 is MNHEY, CDR2 SVGAGI. Written as DNA, the CDR3 is TGTGCCAGCACGCAGGGGGCTTGGGAGACCCAGTACTTC. Its translation is CASTQGAWETQYF.

This clone appeared a single time. The J gene is TRBJ1-4, the V gene TRBV27; a possible D gene is TRBD1 (5 bases). Trimming removed 8 bases at V and 5 bases at J, with 15 bases between. The CDR3 runs 14 residues. Germline CDR1 MNHEY, CDR2 SMNVEV (reference sequence). The CDR3 sequence is CASGRGNRNEKLFF. Here the CDR3 DNA reads TGTGCCAGCGGGCGGGGGAATAGGAATGAAAAACTGTTTTTT.

The chain carries TRBV3-1 (or the pseudogene TRBV3-2) and TRBJ1-4; 7 nucleotides agree with TRBD1. The CDR3 length is 18 residues. With V trimmed by 6 bases and J by 7 bases, 20 bases remained unmatched. Germline values: CDR1 LGHDT, CDR2 YNNKEL (reference sequence). The CDR3 loop reads CASRKTPGRGRQGEKLFF. The DNA for the CDR3 is TGTGCCAGCAGAAAGACCCCGGGACGGGGCCGACAGGGTGAAAAACTGTTTTTT.

This sequence joins TRBV13 and TRBJ2-3; no clear D gene. The CDR3 contains 14 residues. The V gene's germline CDR1 is PRHDT and CDR2 FYEKMQ (reference sequence). The ends were cut back, 2 bases at V and 5 bases at J, with 11 bases in the middle. The CDR3 sequence: CASSLRLAGDTQYF. For the CDR3, the DNA is TGTGCCAGCAGCTTACGATTAGCCGGAGATACGCAGTATTTT.

This chain connects TRBV5-1 to TRBJ2-5; D is perhaps TRBD1 (5 bases). The V gene's germline CDR1 is SGHRS and CDR2 YFSETQ. V was trimmed by 3 bases and J by 5 bases, leaving 14 bases between them. The CDR3 runs 14 residues. Here the CDR3 reads CASSSGAQGETQYF. The DNA for the CDR3 is TGCGCCAGCAGCTCTGGGGCGCAGGGTGAGACCCAGTACTTC.

The sample holds one count of this clone. The chain carries TRBV5-4 and TRBJ1-1; D not certain. This CDR3 comprises 14 residues. Germline V gene lookup returns CDR1 SGHNT and CDR2 YYREEE (reference sequence). V was clipped by 4 bases and J by 7 bases, with 17 bases between them. The CDR3 is CASSPPGLTLEAFF. In DNA form, the CDR3 reads TGTGCCAGCAGCCCCCCAGGACTGACTCTTGAAGCTTTCTTT.

This sequence joins TRBV5-1 and TRBJ2-3; no firm D call. Germline assignment: CDR1 SGHRS and CDR2 YFSETQ. This CDR3 region has 14 residues. V lost 4 bases and J 2 bases, leaving 11 bases between the germline ends. The CDR3 reads CASSPTYLTDTQYF. The CDR3 nucleotides read TGCGCCAGCAGCCCTACCTACCTCACAGATACGCAGTATTTT.

V is TRBV24-1 and J is TRBJ2-3; 7 bases match TRBD1. Looked up from germline, CDR1 is KGHDR and CDR2 is SFDVKD. The CDR3 totals 12 residues. Trimming took 7 bases from V and 7 from J; bases not matched to a gene: 4. CDR3: CATSEQGNTQYF. CDR3 coding DNA: TGTGCCACCAGCGAACAGGGGAATACGCAGTATTTT.

The gene calls are TRBV18 and TRBJ1-2; 7 nucleotides line up with TRBD1. Germline V gene lookup returns CDR1 KGHSH and CDR2 LQKENI. The CDR3 is made up of 16 amino acids. The V and J ends lost 0 bases and 5 bases, in that order; junction bases with no gene match: 9. The CDR3 sequence: CASSPPRQGPMYGYTF. The CDR3 region has the DNA TGTGCCAGCTCACCACCGCGACAGGGACCCATGTATGGCTACACCTTC.

The table lists this clone with a count of one. V gene TRBV7-2 combines with J gene TRBJ2-2; 8 bases line up with TRBD2. The germline V gene encodes CDR1 SGHTA and CDR2 FQGNSA. The CDR3 has 18 amino acids. The V gene end was trimmed by 4 bases and the J gene end by 5 bases; junction bases not matched to a gene: 15. The DNA for the CDR3 is TGTGCCAGCAGCTACCATGCCCTCGGGGGGGATTTGACCGGGGAGCTGTTTTTT. Its protein is CASSYHALGGDLTGELFF. Supplemented by reference TRBV7-2 and TRBJ2-2, the full variable domain reads GAGVSQSPSNKVTEKGKDVELRCDPISGHTALYWYRQSLGQGLEFLIYFQGNSAPDKSGLPSDRFSAERTGGSVSTLTIQRTQQEDSAVYLCASSYHALGGDLTGELFFGEGSRLTVL.